This entry lists 26 T cell receptor beta chains sequenced from one sample in a study of shared clonotypes between healthy human individuals. Some clones are missing from TCRdb's copy, which holds only in-frame ones; the method was immunoSEQ multiplex PCR. There are 700,000 or so clones in the sample; less than 80% occur only once, and around 1.8% lies in the top ten. The sequenced sample was memory CD4+ T cells sorted from blood. Subset noted: CD45RA-negative fraction. These receptors were taken from a young woman in good health.

The chain is built from TRBV30 and TRBJ1-5; maybe TRBD1 (5 bases). CDR3 length: 13 residues. CDR1 and CDR2 (germline): GTSNPN, SVGIG (reference sequence). Trimming cost V 1 base and J 6 bases, with 10 bases left between them. CDR3 loop: CAWSGGGSQPQHF. DNA for the CDR3: TGTGCCTGGAGTGGGGGGGGTAGTCAGCCCCAGCATTTT. The full variable domain, its missing parts supplied by reference TRBV30 and TRBJ1-5, is SQTIHQWPATLVQPVGSPLSLECTVEGTSNPNLYWYRQAAGRGLQLLFYSVGIGQISSEVPQNLSASRPQDRQFILSSKKLLLSDSGFYLCAWSGGGSQPQHFGDGTRLSIL.

The chain employs TRBV5-1 and TRBJ2-7; 9 bases agree with TRBD1. The CDR3 is 16 residues long. Per the germline V gene, CDR1 is SGHRS and CDR2 is YFSETQ. J gave up 2 bases and V 0 bases, and 6 bases lay outside the gene matches. The DNA of the CDR3 is TGCGCCAGCAGCTTGGGGCCGGGACAGGGCACCTACGAGCAGTACTTC. This sequence encodes CASSLGPGQGTYEQYF.

V and J are TRBV19 and TRBJ2-3, with TRBD2 identical over 11 bases. With V trimmed by 5 bases and J by 6 bases, 10 bases remained unmatched. CDR1 is LNHDA and CDR2 is SQIVND in the germline V gene (reference sequence). The length of the CDR3 is 16 residues. In nucleotides, the CDR3 is TGTGCCAGTAGTGCAAGCGGGACTAGCGGAGGGGATACGCAGTATTTT. This gives the protein CASSASGTSGGDTQYF.

The chain is built from TRBV5-6 and TRBJ2-5, with D possibly being TRBD1 (5 bases). V lost 2 bases to trimming and J lost 13 bases, with 15 bases between them. CDR3 length: 12 residues. Germline V gene data show CDR1 as SGHDT and CDR2 as YYEEEE. CDR3 loop: CASSLSTGAPYF. The CDR3 DNA reads as TGTGCCAGCAGCTTATCAACAGGAGCGCCGTACTTC. The full variable domain, its missing parts supplied by reference TRBV5-6 and TRBJ2-5, is DAGVTQSPTHLIKTRGQQVTLRCSPKSGHDTVSWYQQALGQGPQFIFQYYEEEERQRGNFPDRFSGHQFPNYSSELNVNALLLGDSALYLCASSLSTGAPYFGPGTRLLVL.

V usage is TRBV4-1 and J usage is TRBJ2-7; 7 positions agree with TRBD2. The V and J ends lost 1 base and 5 bases, in that order; junction bases with no gene match: 14. CDR3 length: 17 residues. The germline V gene encodes CDR1 MGHRA and CDR2 YSYEKL. CDR3 DNA: TGCGCCAGCAGCCAAGGGCTGTCGGTAGCGGGTAAGGACGAGCAGTACTTC. Amino acids: CASSQGLSVAGKDEQYF.

There are many counts of this clone. CDR3 loop: CASSSTNPEVGSYEQYF. CDR3 nucleotides: TGTGCCAGCAGCTCCACCAACCCGGAGGTAGGATCCTACGAGCAGTACTTC. The V gene is TRBV11-2, the J gene TRBJ2-7; possibly TRBD2 for D (5 bases). With 4 bases removed from V and 1 base from J, the gap between germline ends came to 20 bases. CDR3 length: 17 amino acids. The germline V gene encodes CDR1 SGHAT and CDR2 FQNNGV.

This sequence joins TRBV29-1 and TRBJ2-7; TRBD1 might be the D (5 bases). Germline V gene data show CDR1 as SQVTM and CDR2 as ANQGSEA. The CDR3 totals 12 residues. Trimming cost V 3 bases and J 3 bases, with 9 bases left between them. The CDR3 reads CSVEKGNYEQYF. DNA for the CDR3: TGCAGCGTTGAGAAGGGGAACTACGAGCAGTACTTC.

CDR3 in amino acids: CASSSSTGKGSGANVLTF. DNA of the CDR3: TGTGCCAGCAGTTCGAGTACGGGAAAAGGGTCTGGGGCCAACGTCCTGACTTTC. The J gene is TRBJ2-6, the V gene TRBV28, with D tentatively TRBD2 (5 bases). The CDR3 has 18 amino acids. Trimming shortened V by 4 bases and J by 1 base, and 17 bases separated the two germline ends. Germline V CDR1 and CDR2: MDHEN, SYDVKM.

This clone was detected only a few times. The gene calls are TRBV7-9 and TRBJ2-2; a possible D gene is TRBD2 (6 bases). CDR3 length equals 16 residues. Trimming took off 5 bases at V and 0 bases at J, with 13 bases between the two ends. CDR1 and CDR2 (germline): SEHNR, FQNEAQ (reference sequence). CDR3 protein: CASSPRLVANTGELFF. CDR3 in DNA: TGTGCCAGCAGCCCAAGACTAGTAGCGAACACCGGGGAGCTGTTTTTT.

The sample holds a few counts of this clone. The V call is TRBV19, the J call TRBJ1-2; 9 nucleotides align to TRBD1. Germline-derived CDR1 and CDR2 are LNHDA and SQIVND (reference sequence). CDR3 size: 14 residues. V lost 7 bases, J lost 6 bases, and 9 bases stayed unmatched. In DNA form, the CDR3 reads TGTGCCAGTATCCCGGGACAGGGTCGGCATGGCTACACCTTC. Its translation: CASIPGQGRHGYTF.

CDR3 bases: TGTGCCAGCAGCTTAGGGCGGGACAGCGACTTGGGGGCAGATACGCAGTATTTT. Its protein product is CASSLGRDSDLGADTQYF. This chain links TRBV13 with TRBJ2-3; the D gene is possibly TRBD1 (7 bases). Germline assignment: CDR1 PRHDT and CDR2 FYEKMQ (reference sequence). The CDR3 length is 18 residues. V was clipped by 0 bases and J by 4 bases, with 20 bases between them.

The table lists this clone with a few counts. The rearrangement links TRBV7-8 to TRBJ1-5; TRBD1 is a possible D gene (5 bases). The germline V gene has CDR1 SGHVS and CDR2 FQNEAQ. V gave up 0 bases and J gave up 0 bases, with 18 bases separating them. CDR3 length: 19 residues. This CDR3 reads CASSLASQGSSHSNQPQHF. The CDR3 DNA sequence: TGTGCCAGCAGCTTAGCTTCGCAGGGCTCCTCTCATAGCAATCAGCCCCAGCATTTT.

This clone appeared a few times. The V call is TRBV7-8, the J call TRBJ1-5, with D tentatively TRBD1 (5 bases). This CDR3 comprises 17 residues. Deletions cut 5 bases from V and 2 bases from J, with 19 bases between. The germline gives CDR1 SGHVS, CDR2 FQNEAQ. Here the CDR3 DNA reads TGTGCCAGCAGCCTCAGACAGACAACCTCGGGCAATCAGCCCCAGCATTTT. Its protein product is CASSLRQTTSGNQPQHF. The entire variable domain, with the rest obtained from reference TRBV7-8 and TRBJ1-5, is as follows: GAGVSQSPRYKVAKRGQDVALRCDPISGHVSLFWYQQALGQGPEFLTYFQNEAQLDKSGLPSDRFFAERPEGSVSTLKIQRTQQEDSAVYLCASSLRQTTSGNQPQHFGDGTRLSIL.

The V gene is TRBV7-9, the J gene TRBJ2-5; possible D gene TRBD1, 6 bases. The germline CDR1 and CDR2 sequences are SEHNR and FQNEAQ (reference sequence). The CDR3 extends over 14 amino acids. V lost 5 bases, J lost 5 bases, and 15 bases lay in between. Here the CDR3 DNA reads TGTGCCAGCAGCCCCTACCAGGGGCACGAGACCCAGTACTTC. Its protein is CASSPYQGHETQYF.

The rearrangement links TRBV10-2 to TRBJ2-1, with TRBD2 as a possible D gene (6 bases). Germline V gene lookup returns CDR1 WSHSY and CDR2 SAAADI. The CDR3 extends over 11 amino acids. With 4 bases removed from V and 10 bases from J, the gap between germline ends came to 8 bases. The CDR3 bases are TGCGCCAGCAGTGCGCTAGCGGAGCAGTTCTTC. The encoded protein is CASSALAEQFF.

V usage is TRBV30 and J usage is TRBJ1-5; 7 positions agree with TRBD1. V gave up 3 bases and J gave up 5 bases; unmatched junction bases: 7. This CDR3 region has 14 residues. The germline gives CDR1 GTSNPN, CDR2 SVGIG (reference sequence). The CDR3 coding sequence is TGTGCCTGGAGCGGGACAGCCAGTGATCAGCCCCAGCATTTT. It codes for CAWSGTASDQPQHF.

The chain uses TRBV2 and TRBJ2-1, with D tentatively TRBD1 or TRBD2 (6 bases each). This CDR3 spans 15 amino acids. Deletions cut 8 bases from V and 7 bases from J, with 21 bases between. Germline loops: CDR1 SNHLY, CDR2 FYNNEI. The CDR3 DNA reads as TGTGCCAGCCACCCCCAGGGGCTAGCGTCTAATGAGCAGTTCTTC. Translating gives CASHPQGLASNEQFF.

The gene calls are TRBV5-4 and TRBJ2-1; D is ambiguous. The CDR3 totals 15 residues. In germline, CDR1 is SGHNT, CDR2 YYREEE (reference sequence). V lost 2 bases and J lost 5, with 14 bases in between. CDR3 sequence reads: CASSFTLQDNNEQFF. The CDR3 bases are TGTGCCAGCAGCTTTACATTGCAGGATAACAATGAGCAGTTCTTC.

This clone was seen only once. The V call is TRBV19, the J call TRBJ2-2; the match to TRBD1 covers 8 bases. Germline CDR1 is LNHDA and CDR2 is SQIVND (reference sequence). This CDR3 has 18 residues. J lost 6 bases, V lost 4 bases, and 16 bases had no gene match. CDR3 nucleotide sequence: TGTGCCAGTAGTAGAAAGGCCCTCCGGACAGGGAGTGCCGGGGAGCTGTTTTTT. Its protein product is CASSRKALRTGSAGELFF.

At least ten counts were recorded for this clone. Other nucleotide sequences in the sample specify the same CDR3. The V call is TRBV2, the J call TRBJ2-7; 8 bases fit TRBD1. This CDR3 region has 14 residues. Trimming took 5 bases from V and 3 from J; bases not matched to a gene: 6. Germline CDR1 reads SNHLY; CDR2 reads FYNNEI. CDR3 sequence reads: CASSPGTGYYEQYF. The CDR3 nucleotides are TGTGCCAGCAGTCCCGGGACAGGATACTACGAGCAGTACTTC.

This clone was recorded once. Other DNA sequences within the sample encode an identical CDR3. The V gene is TRBV5-1, the J gene TRBJ2-1; 8 positions match TRBD1. This CDR3 region has 13 residues. Germline values: CDR1 SGHRS, CDR2 YFSETQ. V gave up 1 base and J gave up 7 bases; unmatched junction bases: 1. The CDR3 sequence is CASSLRTGNEQFF. The CDR3, as DNA: TGCGCCAGCAGCTTGAGGACAGGGAATGAGCAGTTCTTC. Based on the CDR3 plus reference TRBV5-1 and TRBJ2-1, the full variable domain is KAGVTQTPRYLIKTRGQQVTLSCSPISGHRSVSWYQQTPGQGLQFLFEYFSETQRNKGNFPGRFSGRQFSNSRSEMNVSTLELGDSALYLCASSLRTGNEQFFGPGTRLTVL.

This sequence joins TRBV10-3 and TRBJ2-7; the match to TRBD1 covers 7 bases. Per germline, CDR1 ENHRY and CDR2 SYGVKD. V dropped 8 bases and J dropped 1; count of bases not matched to a gene: 2. The CDR3 totals 12 residues. CDR3 sequence (DNA): TGTGCCATCCAGGACAGGTCCTACGAGCAGTACTTC. Translation gives CAIQDRSYEQYF.

The chain has TRBV5-5 and TRBJ1-5, with 11 bases that match TRBD1. The CDR3 length is 14 residues. V shed 4 bases, J shed 5 bases, and the junction held 2 bases outside the gene matches. Germline CDR1 reads SGHKS; CDR2 reads YYEKEE (reference sequence). CDR3 bases: TGTGCCAGCAGCGCGGACAGGGGGCATCAGCCCCAGCATTTT. It specifies CASSADRGHQPQHF.

The chain recombines TRBV10-3 with TRBJ2-2; 14 bases line up with TRBD2. The CDR3 has 19 residues. Germline V gene lookup returns CDR1 ENHRY and CDR2 SYGVKD. Germline trimming cut 2 bases from V and 4 bases from J; bases unmatched to any gene: 9. CDR3 sequence: CAISETGTSGRARTGELFF. In DNA form, the CDR3 reads TGTGCCATCAGTGAGACCGGGACTAGCGGGAGAGCGCGCACCGGGGAGCTGTTTTTT.

V is TRBV29-1 and J is TRBJ2-5; 9 nucleotides agree with TRBD1. Gene TRBJ2-7 matches the end of the DNA better, so the J call may be wrong. The CDR3 has 13 amino acids. Germline assignment: CDR1 SQVTM and CDR2 ANQGSEA. CDR3 amino acids: CSVSDRGSYEQYF. CDR3 coding DNA: TGCAGCGTCTCGGACAGGGGCTCCTACGAGCAGTACTTC.

As for this clone: Other nucleotide sequences in the sample specify the same CDR3. The chain employs TRBV5-1 and TRBJ2-7; TRBD2 matches 7 bases. Trimming cost V 0 bases and J 7 bases; bases outside gene matches: 4. The CDR3 consists of 13 residues. Germline CDR1 reads SGHRS; CDR2 reads YFSETQ. In DNA, the CDR3 is TGCGCCAGCAGCTTGGGGCTCGGGGGGGAGCAGTACTTC. Its translation is CASSLGLGGEQYF. The full variable domain, completed using reference TRBV5-1 and TRBJ2-7, is KAGVTQTPRYLIKTRGQQVTLSCSPISGHRSVSWYQQTPGQGLQFLFEYFSETQRNKGNFPGRFSGRQFSNSRSEMNVSTLELGDSALYLCASSLGLGGEQYFGPGTRLTVT.